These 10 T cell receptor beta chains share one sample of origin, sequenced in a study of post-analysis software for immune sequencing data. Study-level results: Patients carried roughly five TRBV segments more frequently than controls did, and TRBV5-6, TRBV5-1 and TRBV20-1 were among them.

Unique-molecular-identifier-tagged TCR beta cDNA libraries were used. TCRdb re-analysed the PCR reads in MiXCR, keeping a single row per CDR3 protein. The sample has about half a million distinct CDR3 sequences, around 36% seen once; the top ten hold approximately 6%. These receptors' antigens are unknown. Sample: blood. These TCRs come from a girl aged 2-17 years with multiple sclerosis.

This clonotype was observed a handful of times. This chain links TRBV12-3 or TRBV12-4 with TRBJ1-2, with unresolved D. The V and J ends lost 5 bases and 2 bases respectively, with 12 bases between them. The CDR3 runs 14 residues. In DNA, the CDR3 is TGTGCCAGCAGTCCCGGACGGGAGAACTATGGCTACACCTTC. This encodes CASSPGRENYGYTF.

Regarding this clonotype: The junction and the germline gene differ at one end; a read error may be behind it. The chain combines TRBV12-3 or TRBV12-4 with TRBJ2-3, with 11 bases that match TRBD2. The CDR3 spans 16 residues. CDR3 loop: CTSSLPGTSGSDTQYF. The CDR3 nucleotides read TGTACCAGCAGTTTACCCGGGACTAGCGGTTCAGATACGCAGTATTTT.

CDR3 coding DNA: TGTGCCAGCAGCTTAGCCAGGGGGCGAAATGGGGAGCAGTACTTC. Translating gives CASSLARGRNGEQYF. The chain is built from TRBV7-2 and TRBJ2-5, with 8 bases matching TRBD1. Per the germline V gene, CDR1 is SGHTA and CDR2 is FQGNSA. The V and J ends lost 0 bases and 11 bases, in that order; junction bases with no gene match: 11. This CDR3 is built from 15 residues.

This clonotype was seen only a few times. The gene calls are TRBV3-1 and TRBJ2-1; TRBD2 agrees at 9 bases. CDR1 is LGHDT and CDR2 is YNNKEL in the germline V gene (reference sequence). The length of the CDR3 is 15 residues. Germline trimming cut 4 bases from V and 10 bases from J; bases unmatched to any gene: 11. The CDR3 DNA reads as TGTGCCAGCAGCCTTCGGGGACTAGCCACCCTGGAGCAGTTCTTC. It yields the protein CASSLRGLATLEQFF.

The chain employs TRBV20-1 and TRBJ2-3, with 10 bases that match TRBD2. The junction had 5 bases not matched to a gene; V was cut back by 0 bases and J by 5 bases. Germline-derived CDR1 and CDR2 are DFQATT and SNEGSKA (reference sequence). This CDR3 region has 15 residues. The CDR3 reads CSAREERGGVDTQYF. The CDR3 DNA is TGCAGTGCTAGAGAGGAGCGGGGGGGCGTAGATACGCAGTATTTT.

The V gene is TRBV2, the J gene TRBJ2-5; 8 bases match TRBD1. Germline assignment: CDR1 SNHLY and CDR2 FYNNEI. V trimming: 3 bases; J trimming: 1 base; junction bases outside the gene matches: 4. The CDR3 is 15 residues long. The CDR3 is CASSDPTGAQETQYF. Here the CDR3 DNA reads TGTGCCAGCAGTGACCCGACAGGGGCCCAAGAGACCCAGTACTTC.

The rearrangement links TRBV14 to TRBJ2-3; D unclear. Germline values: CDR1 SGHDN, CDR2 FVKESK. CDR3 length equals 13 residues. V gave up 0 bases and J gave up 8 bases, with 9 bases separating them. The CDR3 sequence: CASSQDMGFTQYF. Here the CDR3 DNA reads TGTGCCAGCAGCCAAGATATGGGGTTTACGCAGTATTTT. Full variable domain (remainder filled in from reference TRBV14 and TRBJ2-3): EAGVTQFPSHSVIEKGQTVTLRCDPISGHDNLYWYRRVMGKEIKFLLHFVKESKQDESGMPNNRFLAERTGGTYSTLKVQPAELEDSGVYFCASSQDMGFTQYFGPGTRLTVL.

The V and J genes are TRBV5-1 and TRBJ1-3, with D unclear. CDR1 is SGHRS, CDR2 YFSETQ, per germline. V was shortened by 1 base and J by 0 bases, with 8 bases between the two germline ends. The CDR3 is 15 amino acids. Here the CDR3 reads CASSLSQLSGNTIYF. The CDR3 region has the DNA TGCGCCAGCAGCTTGTCCCAGCTCTCTGGAAACACCATATATTTT. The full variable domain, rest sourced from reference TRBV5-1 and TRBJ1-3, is KAGVTQTPRYLIKTRGQQVTLSCSPISGHRSVSWYQQTPGQGLQFLFEYFSETQRNKGNFPGRFSGRQFSNSRSEMNVSTLELGDSALYLCASSLSQLSGNTIYFGEGSWLTVV.

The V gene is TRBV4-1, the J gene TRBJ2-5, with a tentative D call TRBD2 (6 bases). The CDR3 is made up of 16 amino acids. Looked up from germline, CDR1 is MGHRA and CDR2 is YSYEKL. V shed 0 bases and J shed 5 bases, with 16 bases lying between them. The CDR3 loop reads CASSQDGIPGGETQYF. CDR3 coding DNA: TGCGCCAGCAGCCAAGATGGAATTCCTGGAGGGGAGACCCAGTACTTC.

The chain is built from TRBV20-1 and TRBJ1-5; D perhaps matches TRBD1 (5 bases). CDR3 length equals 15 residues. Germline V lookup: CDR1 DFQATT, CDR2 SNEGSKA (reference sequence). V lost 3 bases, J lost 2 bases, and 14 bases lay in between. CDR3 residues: CSARGGRGGNQPQHF. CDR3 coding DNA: TGCAGTGCTAGGGGCGGGAGGGGCGGCAATCAGCCCCAGCATTTT.